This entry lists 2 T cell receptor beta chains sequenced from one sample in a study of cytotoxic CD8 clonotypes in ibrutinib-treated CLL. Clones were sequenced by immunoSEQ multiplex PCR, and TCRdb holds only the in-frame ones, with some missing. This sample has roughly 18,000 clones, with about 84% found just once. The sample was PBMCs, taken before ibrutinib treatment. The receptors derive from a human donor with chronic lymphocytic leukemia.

As DNA, the CDR3 is TGTGCCAGTAGTCCTCTAGAGGGGCTTATATCCGGGGAGCTGTTTTTT. It is translated as CASSPLEGLISGELFF. This chain links TRBV19 with TRBJ2-2; perhaps D is TRBD1 or TRBD2 (5 bases each). This CDR3 has 16 amino acids. V was trimmed by 5 bases and J by 6 bases, leaving 19 bases between them. Germline V CDR1 and CDR2: LNHDA, SQIVND (reference sequence). Full variable domain (missing parts from reference TRBV19 and TRBJ2-2): DGGITQSPKYLFRKEGQNVTLSCEQNLNHDAMYWYRQDPGQGLRLIYYSQIVNDFQKGDIAEGYSVSREKKESFPLTVTSAQKNPTAFYLCASSPLEGLISGELFFGEGSRLTVL.

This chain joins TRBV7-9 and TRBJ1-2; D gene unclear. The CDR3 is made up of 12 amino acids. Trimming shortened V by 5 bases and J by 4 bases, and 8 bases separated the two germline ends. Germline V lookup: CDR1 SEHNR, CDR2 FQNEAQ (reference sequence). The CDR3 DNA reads TGTGCCAGCAGCCTCCCGTCCTATGGCTACACCTTC. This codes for CASSLPSYGYTF.